The 13 T cell receptor beta chains reported below all come from one sample, sequenced in a study of blood T cell repertoires in COVID-19. Sequenced by immunoSEQ multiplex PCR; TCRdb stores in-frame clones only, minus some. The profile covers around 200,000 clones, with more than 75% appearing a single time and 18% taken by the ten largest. The sample was peripheral blood. The receptors derive from a person between 65 and 80 years old with COVID-19, enrolled during active disease.

This clone was recorded once. This chain joins TRBV19 and TRBJ2-1; no clear D. This CDR3 spans 13 amino acids. With 1 base removed from V and 7 bases from J, the gap between germline ends came to 8 bases. Germline V lookup: CDR1 LNHDA, CDR2 SQIVND (reference sequence). CDR3 nucleotide sequence: TGTGCCAGTAGTATAGTCACCGGGAATGAGCAGTTCTTC. This sequence encodes CASSIVTGNEQFF.

Here the CDR3 reads CASSNQGASPYGYTF. The CDR3 bases are TGTGCCAGTAGTAACCAGGGGGCCAGCCCCTATGGCTACACCTTC. The chain employs TRBV19 and TRBJ1-2; 8 bases map to TRBD1. CDR1 and CDR2 from the germline V gene are LNHDA and SQIVND (reference sequence). The V segment lost 4 bases and the J segment 4 bases; nucleotides outside the gene matches: 8. The CDR3 runs to 15 residues.

V is TRBV24-1 and J is TRBJ1-5; D call uncertain. Between the trimmed V and J ends, which lost 2 bases and 6 bases, there was a span of 7 bases. CDR3 length: 13 amino acids. Germline loops: CDR1 KGHDR, CDR2 SFDVKD. The DNA of the CDR3 is TGTGCCACCAGTGATTCCGGAGCTCAGCCCCAGCATTTT. It specifies CATSDSGAQPQHF.

The V gene is TRBV3-1 (or the pseudogene TRBV3-2), the J gene TRBJ2-5; D possibly corresponds to TRBD2 (6 bases). Trimming removed 3 bases from V and 5 bases from J, with 13 bases in between. This CDR3 is built from 14 residues. The V gene's germline CDR1 is LGHDT and CDR2 YNNKEL (reference sequence). The CDR3: CASSQLTSIETQYF. In DNA form, the CDR3 reads TGTGCCAGCAGCCAGTTGACTAGTATCGAGACCCAGTACTTC.

This clone was seen a single time. The chain combines TRBV7-9 with TRBJ1-1; 10 nucleotides match TRBD1. This CDR3 is 17 amino acids long. Per germline, CDR1 SEHNR and CDR2 FQNEAQ (reference sequence). V shed 4 bases and J 0 bases; nucleotides not matched to a gene: 8. CDR3 loop: CASSSGTGEIMNTEAFF. CDR3 DNA sequence: TGTGCCAGCAGCTCCGGGACAGGGGAGATTATGAACACTGAAGCTTTCTTT.

The chain has TRBV28 and TRBJ2-7; TRBD2 agrees at 9 bases. V lost 6 bases and J lost 3; bases outside the gene matches: 6. The CDR3 loop spans 14 amino acids. Looked up from germline, CDR1 is MDHEN and CDR2 is SYDVKM. CDR3 sequence reads: CASRQAGGGYEQYF. DNA of the CDR3: TGTGCCAGCAGACAAGCGGGGGGAGGCTACGAGCAGTACTTC.

The CDR3 spells CASSLGTSGRGGSSYEQYF. The CDR3 coding sequence is TGTGCCAGCAGCTTAGGGACTAGCGGGAGGGGCGGGAGCTCCTACGAGCAGTACTTC. The V and J genes are TRBV7-9 and TRBJ2-7; 15 bases fit TRBD2. Germline CDR1 SEHNR, CDR2 FQNEAQ (reference sequence). This CDR3 comprises 19 residues. V shed 1 base, J shed 0 bases, and the junction held 7 bases outside the gene matches.

The table lists this clone with a few counts. J is TRBJ2-1 and V is TRBV3-1 (or the pseudogene TRBV3-2); D gene ambiguous. Germline values: CDR1 LGHDT, CDR2 YNNKEL (reference sequence). The CDR3 contains 16 residues. Trimming took off 0 bases at V and 5 bases at J, with 14 bases between the two ends. CDR3 nucleotide sequence: TGTGCCAGCAGCCAAGATTTATCCGCCGAGGACAATGAGCAGTTCTTC. This encodes CASSQDLSAEDNEQFF.

The gene calls are TRBV9 and TRBJ2-3; 9 bases fit TRBD2. V lost 4 bases, J lost 4 bases, and 7 bases stayed unmatched. The CDR3 spans 15 residues. The germline V gene has CDR1 SGDLS and CDR2 YYNGEE. The CDR3 nucleotides are TGTGCCAGCAGCTCTAGCGGGAACGGCCCAGATACGCAGTATTTT. It specifies CASSSSGNGPDTQYF.

This clone was observed a handful of times. The chain uses TRBV6-2 or TRBV6-3 and TRBJ1-6; 8 nucleotides align to TRBD1. Germline V gives CDR1 MNHEY, CDR2 SVGEGT. The CDR3 runs 15 residues. With 5 bases clipped from V and 9 bases from J, the junction kept 9 bases outside the gene matches. Here the CDR3 DNA reads TGTGCCAGCAGTGCCCGGACAGGGTGGGGTTCACCCCTCCACTTT. Amino acid sequence: CASSARTGWGSPLHF.

The genes are TRBV19 and TRBJ1-5; D is perhaps TRBD1 (5 bases). This CDR3 has 11 residues. Germline CDR1 LNHDA, CDR2 SQIVND (reference sequence). Trimming cost V 5 bases and J 10 bases, with 9 bases left between them. The CDR3: CASSRGAPQHF. CDR3 nucleotide sequence: TGTGCCAGTAGTCGCGGGGCTCCCCAGCATTTT. The entire variable domain, with the rest obtained from reference TRBV19 and TRBJ1-5, is as follows: DGGITQSPKYLFRKEGQNVTLSCEQNLNHDAMYWYRQDPGQGLRLIYYSQIVNDFQKGDIAEGYSVSREKKESFPLTVTSAQKNPTAFYLCASSRGAPQHFGDGTRLSIL.

The chain joins TRBV28 to TRBJ2-3, with 10 bases matching TRBD1. There are 15 residues in the CDR3. Germline CDR1 reads MDHEN; CDR2 reads SYDVKM. V trimming: 3 bases; J trimming: 1 base; junction bases outside the gene matches: 1. In DNA, the CDR3 is TGTGCCAGCAGTTTTGACAGGGGGCGCACAGATACGCAGTATTTT. As protein: CASSFDRGRTDTQYF.

V usage is TRBV7-8 and J usage is TRBJ2-7; a possible D gene is TRBD2 (6 bases). V lost 5 bases and J lost 2, with 16 bases in between. Germline values: CDR1 SGHVS, CDR2 FQNEAQ. The CDR3 contains 15 residues. CDR3 residues: CASSPPRDVPYEQYF. For the CDR3, the DNA is TGTGCCAGCAGCCCCCCGCGGGATGTTCCCTACGAGCAGTACTTC.